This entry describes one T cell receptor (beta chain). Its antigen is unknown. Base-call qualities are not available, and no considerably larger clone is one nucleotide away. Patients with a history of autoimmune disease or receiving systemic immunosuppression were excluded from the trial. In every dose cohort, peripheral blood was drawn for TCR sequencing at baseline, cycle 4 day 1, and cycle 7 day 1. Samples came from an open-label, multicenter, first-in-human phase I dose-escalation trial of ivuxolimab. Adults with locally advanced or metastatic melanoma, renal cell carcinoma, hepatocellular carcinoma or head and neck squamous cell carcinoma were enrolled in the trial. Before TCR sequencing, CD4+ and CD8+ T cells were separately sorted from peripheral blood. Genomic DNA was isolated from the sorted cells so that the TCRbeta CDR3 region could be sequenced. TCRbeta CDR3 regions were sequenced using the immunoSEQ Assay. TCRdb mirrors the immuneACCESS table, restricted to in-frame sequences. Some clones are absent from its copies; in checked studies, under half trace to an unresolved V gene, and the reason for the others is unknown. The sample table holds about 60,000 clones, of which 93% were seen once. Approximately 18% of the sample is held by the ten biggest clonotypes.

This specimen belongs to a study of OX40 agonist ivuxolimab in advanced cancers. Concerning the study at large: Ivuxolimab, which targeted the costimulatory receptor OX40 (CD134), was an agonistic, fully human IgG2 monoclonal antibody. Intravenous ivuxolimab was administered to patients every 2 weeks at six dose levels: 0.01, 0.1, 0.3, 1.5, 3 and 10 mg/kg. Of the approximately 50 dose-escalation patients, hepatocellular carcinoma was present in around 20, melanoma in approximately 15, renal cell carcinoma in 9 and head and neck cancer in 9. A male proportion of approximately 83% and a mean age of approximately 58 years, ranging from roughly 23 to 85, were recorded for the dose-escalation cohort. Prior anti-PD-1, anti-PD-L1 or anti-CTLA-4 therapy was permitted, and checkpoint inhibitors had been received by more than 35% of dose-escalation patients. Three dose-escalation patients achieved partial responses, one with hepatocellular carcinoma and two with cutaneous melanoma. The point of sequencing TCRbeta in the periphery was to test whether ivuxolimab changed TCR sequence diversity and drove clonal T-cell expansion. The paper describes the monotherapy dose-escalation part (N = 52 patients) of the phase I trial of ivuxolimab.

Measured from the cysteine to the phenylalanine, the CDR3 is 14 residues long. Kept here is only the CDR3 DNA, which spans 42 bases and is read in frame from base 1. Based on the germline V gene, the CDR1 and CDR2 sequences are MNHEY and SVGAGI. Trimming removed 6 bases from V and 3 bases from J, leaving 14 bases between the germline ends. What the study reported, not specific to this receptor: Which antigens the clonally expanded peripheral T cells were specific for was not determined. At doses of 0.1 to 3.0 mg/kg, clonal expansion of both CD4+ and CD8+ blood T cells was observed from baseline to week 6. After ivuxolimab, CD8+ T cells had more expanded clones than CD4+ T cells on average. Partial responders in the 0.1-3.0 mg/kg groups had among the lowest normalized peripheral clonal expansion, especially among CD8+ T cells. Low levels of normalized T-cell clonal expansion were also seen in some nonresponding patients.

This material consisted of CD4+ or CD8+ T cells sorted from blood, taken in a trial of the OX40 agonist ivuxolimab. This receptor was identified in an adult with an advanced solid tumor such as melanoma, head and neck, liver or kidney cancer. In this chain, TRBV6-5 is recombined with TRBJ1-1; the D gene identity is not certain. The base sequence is TGTGCCAGCAGCCCTCGACACCCCTACACTGAAGCTTTCTTT. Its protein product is CASSPRHPYTEAFF.